What follows are 26 T cell receptor beta chains derived from one specimen sequenced in a study of shared clonotypes between healthy human individuals. Here immunoSEQ multiplex PCR was the method, and the copy in TCRdb shows in-frame clones only, minus some. This sample carries approximately 2.4 million clones, 90% to 96% of them seen once, and the ten largest clones take around 0.13%. Sequenced material: naive CD4+ T cells sorted from blood. This sample's subset: CD45RA+ positively selected. All receptors come from a man aged 18 to 35 in good health.

The J gene is TRBJ2-3, the V gene TRBV30, with TRBD2 identical over 10 bases. The V and J ends lost 3 bases and 2 bases, in that order; junction bases with no gene match: 11. Germline loops: CDR1 GTSNPN, CDR2 SVGIG (reference sequence). This CDR3 contains 17 residues. The CDR3 protein is CAWSSTRTSGITDTQYF. The CDR3 nucleotides read TGTGCCTGGAGCTCGACACGGACTAGCGGAATCACAGATACGCAGTATTTT.

The chain links TRBV5-4 to TRBJ2-5; D is unresolved. The CDR3 contains 14 residues. Germline V CDR1 and CDR2: SGHNT, YYREEE (reference sequence). V dropped 0 bases and J dropped 3 bases, with 9 bases sitting between them. The CDR3 here is CASSLGLHEETQYF. The CDR3, as DNA: TGTGCCAGCAGCTTGGGGCTACACGAAGAGACCCAGTACTTC.

This chain connects TRBV7-8 to TRBJ2-2, with D unclear. Germline assignment: CDR1 SGHVS and CDR2 FQNEAQ. This CDR3 is 13 amino acids long. Trimming removed 1 base at V and 3 bases at J, with 3 bases between. This CDR3 reads CASSLVYTGELFF. The CDR3 DNA reads as TGTGCCAGCAGCTTAGTGTACACCGGGGAGCTGTTTTTT.

V usage is TRBV28 and J usage is TRBJ2-7; D unresolved. The V end lost 5 bases, the J end lost 2 bases, and 13 bases lay between the germline ends. The length of the CDR3 is 14 residues. Germline V gene data show CDR1 as MDHEN and CDR2 as SYDVKM. CDR3 bases: TGTGCCAGCAGTCCCGACCTCCCCCCCTACGAGCAGTACTTC. Encoded protein: CASSPDLPPYEQYF.

The V and J genes are TRBV7-2 and TRBJ1-1; D perhaps matches TRBD1 (5 bases). Germline values: CDR1 SGHTA, CDR2 FQGNSA. The CDR3 runs 15 residues. Between the trimmed V and J ends, which lost 4 bases and 1 base, there was a span of 13 bases. In nucleotides, the CDR3 is TGTGCCAGCAGCTCTCAGGGAAGATCGAACACTGAAGCTTTCTTT. It translates to CASSSQGRSNTEAFF.

This clone was counted a single time. Other DNA variants within this sample encode the same CDR3. The J gene is TRBJ1-1, the V gene TRBV5-1, with D possibly matching TRBD1 (5 bases). Germline V gives CDR1 SGHRS, CDR2 YFSETQ. V was trimmed by 1 base and J by 5 bases, leaving 9 bases between them. The CDR3 is 13 amino acids. The CDR3 here is CASSLTGETEAFF. In DNA, the CDR3 is TGCGCCAGCAGCTTGACGGGGGAAACTGAAGCTTTCTTT.

This rearrangement joins TRBV28 to TRBJ2-5; D ambiguous. V lost 5 bases to trimming and J lost 0 bases, with 13 bases between them. Germline V gene sequence: CDR1 MDHEN, CDR2 SYDVKM. This CDR3 contains 15 residues. Written as DNA, the CDR3 is TGTGCCAGCAGTAACTTCCGGTACAACCAAGAGACCCAGTACTTC. Amino acid sequence: CASSNFRYNQETQYF.

This chain uses TRBV5-4 with TRBJ2-3; weak D call: TRBD1 (6 bases). This CDR3 has 17 amino acids. From germline, CDR1 is SGHNT and CDR2 YYREEE (reference sequence). V was pared by 1 base and J by 4 bases, with 19 bases between. The CDR3 protein is CASSLSVIVQGPDTQYF. CDR3 DNA: TGTGCCAGCAGCTTGTCGGTTATCGTACAGGGACCAGATACGCAGTATTTT.

The chain joins TRBV6-1 to TRBJ1-1; D gene unclear. The CDR3 covers 14 residues. Germline CDR1 and CDR2: MNHNS and SASEGT. Between the trimmed V and J ends, which lost 5 bases and 3 bases, there was a span of 13 bases. The CDR3 nucleotides are TGTGCCAGCAGTCGGCCTCTTTCGGACACTGAAGCTTTCTTT. Translated: CASSRPLSDTEAFF.

There are a few counts of this clone. The same CDR3 also results from other DNA sequences found in this sample. This chain links TRBV5-1 with TRBJ2-3; 8 bases agree with TRBD2. In germline, CDR1 is SGHRS, CDR2 YFSETQ. The CDR3 has 15 residues. The trim removed 3 bases at V and 1 base at J, leaving 4 bases unmatched. Here the CDR3 DNA reads TGCGCCAGCAGCTCTGGACTAGCTGGCACAGATACGCAGTATTTT. As protein: CASSSGLAGTDTQYF.

The chain couples TRBV6-6 to TRBJ2-3, with unresolved D. Germline V gene data show CDR1 as MNHNY and CDR2 as SVGAGI (reference sequence). This CDR3 has 11 residues. Between the trimmed V and J ends, which lost 5 bases and 10 bases, there was a span of 10 bases. DNA of the CDR3: TGTGCCAGCAGTGACTGGTCATCGCAGTATTTT. Its translation is CASSDWSSQYF.

The chain links TRBV28 to TRBJ1-6; D gene unclear. Trimming stripped 0 bases from V and 0 bases from J, with 9 bases between. Germline V CDR1 and CDR2: MDHEN, SYDVKM. The CDR3 totals 17 residues. The CDR3 bases are TGTGCCAGCAGTTTATGGGTACTCGGCTCCTATAATTCACCCCTCCACTTT. Residues: CASSLWVLGSYNSPLHF.

This clone was counted only a few times. The genes are TRBV2 and TRBJ1-6; D gene uncertain. The CDR3 totals 13 residues. Trimming stripped 8 bases from V and 7 bases from J, with 12 bases between. CDR1 SNHLY and CDR2 FYNNEI come from the germline V gene. The CDR3: CASFIRENSPLHF. CDR3 DNA sequence: TGTGCCAGCTTCATCCGGGAGAATTCACCCCTCCACTTT.

The CDR3 region has the DNA TGTGCCAGCAGTTGGACAGACCCCGGGGAGCTGTTTTTT. This sequence encodes CASSWTDPGELFF. V and J are TRBV6-1 and TRBJ2-2; D might be TRBD1 (6 bases). This CDR3 comprises 13 residues. The ends were cut back, 5 bases at V and 6 bases at J, with 10 bases in the middle. Germline loops: CDR1 MNHNS, CDR2 SASEGT.

This chain connects TRBV25-1 to TRBJ1-4, with TRBD1 matching over 7 bases. Germline V gives CDR1 MGHDK, CDR2 SYGVNS. V shed 4 bases, J shed 7 bases, and the junction held 9 bases outside the gene matches. The CDR3 totals 15 residues. In DNA, the CDR3 is TGTGCCAGCAGTGTCCCGACAGGGACGCGTGAAAAACTGTTTTTT. Its protein product is CASSVPTGTREKLFF. Looking up the rest from reference TRBV25-1 and TRBJ1-4 gives the full variable domain: EADIYQTPRYLVIGTGKKITLECSQTMGHDKMYWYQQDPGMELHLIHYSYGVNSTEKGDLSSESTVSRIRTEHFPLTLESARPSHTSQYLCASSVPTGTREKLFFGSGTQLSVL.

This chain links TRBV27 with TRBJ1-6, with 10 bases matching TRBD1. V was pared by 0 bases and J by 4 bases, with 9 bases of the junction left unmatched. Germline-derived CDR1 and CDR2 are MNHEY and SMNVEV (reference sequence). The CDR3 length is 19 residues. CDR3 region: CASSLSYRTGGSYNSPLHF. The CDR3 DNA reads TGTGCCAGCAGTTTATCTTATCGGACAGGGGGATCATATAATTCACCCCTCCACTTT.

The V gene is TRBV7-9, the J gene TRBJ1-4; TRBD1 is a possible D gene (5 bases). The ends were cut back, 5 bases at V and 7 bases at J, with 14 bases in the middle. The CDR3 covers 14 residues. Per the germline V gene, CDR1 is SEHNR and CDR2 is FQNEAQ (reference sequence). This CDR3 reads CASSPGPILEKLFF. The CDR3 DNA reads TGTGCCAGCAGCCCGGGACCGATCCTTGAAAAACTGTTTTTT.

This clone was observed a single time. The sample has other DNA sequences that encode this CDR3 too. The chain uses TRBV10-3 and TRBJ2-3; the D is unclear. The length of the CDR3 is 12 residues. Germline-derived CDR1 and CDR2 are ENHRY and SYGVKD. Trimming shortened V by 2 bases and J by 6 bases, and 6 bases separated the two germline ends. CDR3 coding DNA: TGTGCCATCAGTGAGCTCTCGGATACGCAGTATTTT. Its translation is CAISELSDTQYF.

This chain connects TRBV7-9 to TRBJ2-5; D is uncertain. V lost 0 bases and J lost 2, with 7 bases in between. CDR1 SEHNR and CDR2 FQNEAQ come from the germline V gene (reference sequence). The CDR3 is 14 residues long. The CDR3 DNA reads as TGTGCCAGCAGCTTAGCGGCAGCACAAGAGACCCAGTACTTC. It codes for CASSLAAAQETQYF.

The J gene is TRBJ2-3, the V gene TRBV2, with D possibly being TRBD2 (6 bases). CDR1 is SNHLY, CDR2 FYNNEI, per germline. There are 15 residues in the CDR3. The V and J ends lost 8 bases and 0 bases respectively, with 15 bases between them. The CDR3 spells CASHLSGTSTDTQYF. Here the CDR3 DNA reads TGTGCCAGCCACCTTAGCGGAACTAGCACAGATACGCAGTATTTT.

The gene calls are TRBV4-1 and TRBJ1-4; TRBD1 matches 9 bases. After removal of 0 bases from V and 6 bases from J, the junction contained 23 bases not matched to a gene. Germline-derived CDR1 and CDR2 are MGHRA and YSYEKL. The CDR3 sequence is 22 residues long. The CDR3 DNA reads as TGCGCCAGCAGCCAAGAAAAGGCGGTACCGGGACAGGGAGGTAGTTACGATGAAAAACTGTTTTTT. Protein sequence: CASSQEKAVPGQGGSYDEKLFF.

The chain has TRBV18 and TRBJ2-7, with D perhaps TRBD1 (5 bases). The CDR3 spans 13 residues. The germline V gene encodes CDR1 KGHSH and CDR2 LQKENI. Deletions cut 6 bases from V and 2 bases from J, with 11 bases between. The CDR3 is CASSQGITYEQYF. For the CDR3, the DNA is TGTGCCAGCTCCCAGGGTATCACCTACGAGCAGTACTTC.

The genes are TRBV7-2 and TRBJ2-1; no clear D gene. There are 11 residues in the CDR3. In germline, CDR1 is SGHTA, CDR2 FQGNSA. V was shortened by 5 bases and J by 6 bases, with 5 bases between the two germline ends. The CDR3 DNA reads TGTGCCAGCAGCGCCCTCAATGAGCAGTTCTTC. Translated: CASSALNEQFF.

This clone appeared once. The rearrangement links TRBV4-1 to TRBJ2-7; the match to TRBD2 covers 9 bases. Per the germline V gene, CDR1 is MGHRA and CDR2 is YSYEKL. CDR3 length: 16 residues. J gave up 4 bases and V 1 base, and 8 bases lay outside the gene matches. CDR3 region: CASSQVAVAGVYEQYF. The CDR3 DNA reads as TGCGCCAGCAGCCAAGTGGCAGTAGCGGGGGTTTACGAGCAGTACTTC.

The rearrangement joins TRBV7-2 to TRBJ1-2, with D perhaps matching TRBD1 (5 bases). V shed 5 bases and J shed 5 bases, with 12 bases lying between them. There are 13 residues in the CDR3. In germline, CDR1 is SGHTA, CDR2 FQGNSA. The CDR3 loop is CASSPDSSYGYTF. DNA of the CDR3: TGTGCCAGCAGCCCCGACAGCTCTTATGGCTACACCTTC.

The V call is TRBV2, the J call TRBJ2-7, with D tentatively TRBD1 (5 bases). Trimming shortened V by 6 bases and J by 0 bases, and 15 bases separated the two germline ends. In germline, CDR1 is SNHLY, CDR2 FYNNEI. The CDR3 spans 15 residues. CDR3 residues: CASSREFGSSYEQYF. The CDR3 region has the DNA TGTGCCAGCAGCAGGGAATTCGGAAGCTCCTACGAGCAGTACTTC. Supplemented by reference TRBV2 and TRBJ2-7, the full variable domain reads EPEVTQTPSHQVTQMGQEVILRCVPISNHLYFYWYRQILGQKVEFLVSFYNNEISEKSEIFDDQFSVERPDGSNFTLKIRSTKLEDSAMYFCASSREFGSSYEQYFGPGTRLTVT.